The 21 T cell receptor beta chains given below trace back to one sample, sequenced in a study of T cell changes during pregnancy in multiple sclerosis. Data came from immunoSEQ multiplex PCR; TCRdb stores just in-frame clones and leaves some out. The table records around 35,000 clones, about nine tenths of them present only once. The input for sequencing was CD8+ T cells from peripheral blood mononuclear cells, taken in the first trimester of pregnancy. The receptors originated from a female donor with multiple sclerosis, enrolled in a pregnancy study.

This rearrangement joins TRBV4-3 to TRBJ1-2; 7 bases match TRBD1. Germline CDR1 reads LGHNA; CDR2 reads YSLEER. Germline trimming cut 0 bases from V and 5 bases from J; bases unmatched to any gene: 6. The CDR3 runs to 15 residues. CDR3: CASSQDEGQTYGYTF. DNA of the CDR3: TGCGCCAGCAGCCAAGATGAGGGACAGACGTATGGCTACACCTTC.

The V and J genes are TRBV27 and TRBJ2-7; D gene unclear. The germline V and J ends were trimmed by 5 bases and 4 bases, with 9 bases remaining between them. This CDR3 has 12 amino acids. The germline CDR1 and CDR2 sequences are MNHEY and SMNVEV (reference sequence). The CDR3 DNA reads as TGTGCCAGCAGTCTCCCAGGTTACGAGCAGTACTTC. Amino acid sequence: CASSLPGYEQYF.

The gene calls are TRBV7-9 and TRBJ2-3, with D tentatively TRBD2 (6 bases). CDR1 and CDR2 from the germline V gene are SEHNR and FQNEAQ (reference sequence). The CDR3 consists of 15 residues. Trimming shortened V by 5 bases and J by 6 bases, and 18 bases separated the two germline ends. The CDR3 DNA reads as TGTGCCAGCAGCCCGACAGAGGGCGGGACGGATACGCAGTATTTT. Its translation is CASSPTEGGTDTQYF.

The V call is TRBV29-1, the J call TRBJ2-7; D uncertain. This CDR3 has 13 residues. Trimming pared 0 bases from V and 7 bases from J, leaving 13 bases between. In germline, CDR1 is SQVTM, CDR2 ANQGSEA. CDR3 coding DNA: TGCAGCGTTGAAGAGCACGGTGCGCGGGAGCAGTACTTC. Amino acids: CSVEEHGAREQYF.

The rearrangement joins TRBV7-2 to TRBJ1-1; D uncertain. Germline CDR1 SGHTA, CDR2 FQGNSA. This CDR3 region has 14 residues. Between the trimmed V and J ends, which lost 4 bases and 5 bases, there was a span of 14 bases. CDR3 DNA sequence: TGTGCCAGCAGCTCATTGATCTCGGGGACTGAAGCTTTCTTT. This codes for CASSSLISGTEAFF.

The chain joins TRBV5-1 to TRBJ2-1; 7 bases map to TRBD1. The V segment lost 3 bases and the J segment 0 bases; nucleotides outside the gene matches: 3. The CDR3 totals 15 residues. The germline V gene has CDR1 SGHRS and CDR2 YFSETQ. The CDR3 bases are TGCGCCAGCAGCTCCGGGGACAGCTCCTACAATGAGCAGTTCTTC. Amino acid sequence: CASSSGDSSYNEQFF.

The CDR3 coding sequence is TGTGCCAGCAGTTTGAGAGTCGACAGCAGGTTCGCTGAAGCTTTCTTT. Protein: CASSLRVDSRFAEAFF. The genes are TRBV28 and TRBJ1-1; a weak D match, TRBD1 (5 bases). The V and J ends lost 3 bases and 6 bases respectively, with 20 bases between them. From germline, CDR1 is MDHEN and CDR2 SYDVKM. The CDR3 runs 16 residues.

The genes are TRBV6-5 and TRBJ2-1, with a tentative D call TRBD1 (6 bases). The CDR3 length is 16 residues. V lost 4 bases to trimming and J lost 5 bases, with 18 bases between them. The germline V gene encodes CDR1 MNHEY and CDR2 SVGAGI. CDR3 amino acids: CASSLLPGQIDNEQFF. In DNA, the CDR3 is TGTGCCAGCAGTTTACTCCCTGGACAGATAGACAATGAGCAGTTCTTC.

V is TRBV11-2 and J is TRBJ2-3, with D maybe TRBD1 (5 bases). This CDR3 contains 16 residues. In germline, CDR1 is SGHAT, CDR2 FQNNGV. The ends were cut back, 6 bases at V and 2 bases at J, with 18 bases in the middle. CDR3 DNA sequence: TGTGCCAGCAGTTCATGGGGCAGGGTTGACACAGATACGCAGTATTTT. This codes for CASSSWGRVDTDTQYF.

V is TRBV5-1 and J is TRBJ1-4; TRBD1 agrees at 8 bases. V shed 2 bases and J 0 bases; nucleotides not matched to a gene: 9. In germline, CDR1 is SGHRS, CDR2 YFSETQ. This CDR3 is built from 18 residues. The CDR3 spells CASSFGQGPMTTNEKLFF. CDR3 nucleotide sequence: TGCGCCAGCAGCTTTGGACAGGGACCAATGACAACTAATGAAAAACTGTTTTTT.

This clone occurred once. This chain connects TRBV7-3 to TRBJ2-5, with a possible D match to TRBD1 (5 bases). The CDR3 spans 13 residues. Trimming stripped 1 base from V and 5 bases from J, with 8 bases between. CDR1 SGHTA and CDR2 FQGTGA come from the germline V gene. The CDR3 DNA is TGTGCCAGCAGCTTAATGGGGCTGGAGACCCAGTACTTC. Protein product: CASSLMGLETQYF.

This clone appeared a single time. V usage is TRBV11-3 and J usage is TRBJ1-2; 9 bases are shared with TRBD1. The V and J ends lost 7 bases and 8 bases, in that order; junction bases with no gene match: 11. CDR1 SGHNT and CDR2 YENEEA come from the germline V gene. The CDR3 is 14 residues long. Written as DNA, the CDR3 is TGTGCCAGCACAGTCCTCGGGACAGGGCGAGGCTACACCTTC. This gives the protein CASTVLGTGRGYTF.

The gene calls are TRBV7-8 and TRBJ2-7; maybe TRBD2 (6 bases). Germline V gene data show CDR1 as SGHVS and CDR2 as FQNEAQ. This CDR3 is 14 amino acids long. The V gene lost 3 bases and the J gene lost 1 base, with 10 bases spanning the gap. CDR3 in amino acids: CASSLAGRSYEQYF. Here the CDR3 DNA reads TGTGCCAGCAGCTTGGCAGGGAGGTCCTACGAGCAGTACTTC.

This rearrangement joins TRBV27 to TRBJ1-2; TRBD1 agrees at 7 bases. Germline loops: CDR1 MNHEY, CDR2 SMNVEV (reference sequence). Unmatched junction bases numbered 2, after V lost 6 bases and J lost 7 bases. This CDR3 has 11 residues. CDR3 sequence reads: CASRTGSGYTF. CDR3 nucleotide sequence: TGTGCCAGCAGGACAGGGAGTGGCTACACCTTC.

The J gene is TRBJ1-2, the V gene TRBV7-9, with D possibly matching TRBD1 (5 bases). Germline V lookup: CDR1 SEHNR, CDR2 FQNEAQ (reference sequence). This CDR3 contains 13 residues. V gave up 5 bases and J gave up 5 bases, with 12 bases separating them. The CDR3 DNA reads as TGTGCCAGCAGCCCCAGGGTGATTTATGGCTACACCTTC. It encodes CASSPRVIYGYTF.

This clone occurred once. The chain combines TRBV5-6 with TRBJ2-7; the D is unclear. Per germline, CDR1 SGHDT and CDR2 YYEEEE. This CDR3 contains 13 residues. V was trimmed by 0 bases and J by 2 bases, leaving 6 bases between them. The CDR3 reads CASSLGAAYEQYF. CDR3 nucleotide sequence: TGTGCCAGCAGCTTGGGGGCAGCCTACGAGCAGTACTTC.

J is TRBJ2-1 and V is TRBV27; 10 nucleotides align to TRBD2. The CDR3 contains 13 residues. J lost 5 bases, V lost 10 bases, and 5 bases had no gene match. Germline V gene data show CDR1 as MNHEY and CDR2 as SMNVEV (reference sequence). CDR3 residues: CATGLAVNNEQFF. For the CDR3, the DNA is TGTGCCACTGGACTAGCGGTAAACAATGAGCAGTTCTTC.

The rearrangement uses TRBV27 and TRBJ2-7; the D is unclear. Trimming cost V 0 bases and J 4 bases, with 7 bases left between them. CDR1 and CDR2 (germline): MNHEY, SMNVEV (reference sequence). The CDR3 spans 13 residues. The CDR3 region has the DNA TGTGCCAGCAGTTTATCCCTCTCGTACGAGCAGTACTTC. This sequence encodes CASSLSLSYEQYF.

The CDR3 loop reads CASSIGQGQETQYF. The CDR3 DNA reads as TGTGCCAGTAGTATCGGTCAGGGCCAAGAGACCCAGTACTTC. The chain has TRBV19 and TRBJ2-5; D perhaps matches TRBD1 (5 bases). The length of the CDR3 is 14 residues. Looked up from germline, CDR1 is LNHDA and CDR2 is SQIVND (reference sequence). Deletions cut 3 bases from V and 1 base from J, with 9 bases between.

This rearrangement joins TRBV4-1 to TRBJ2-7; maybe TRBD2 (6 bases). The V gene lost 0 bases and the J gene lost 3 bases, with 21 bases spanning the gap. CDR3 length equals 18 residues. The germline CDR1 and CDR2 sequences are MGHRA and YSYEKL. The CDR3 reads CASSQEWEAGRKVYEQYF. CDR3 coding DNA: TGCGCCAGCAGCCAAGAGTGGGAGGCAGGGAGAAAGGTCTACGAGCAGTACTTC.

The rearrangement links TRBV28 to TRBJ2-1, with 14 positions matching TRBD2. The CDR3 is 17 residues long. Losses at the gene ends were 4 bases for V and 4 bases for J; bases not matched to a gene: 6. The germline V gene has CDR1 MDHEN and CDR2 SYDVKM. CDR3 DNA: TGTGCCAGCAGTTCTGGGACTAGCGGGAGTGGGTACAATGAGCAGTTCTTC. Its protein is CASSSGTSGSGYNEQFF.